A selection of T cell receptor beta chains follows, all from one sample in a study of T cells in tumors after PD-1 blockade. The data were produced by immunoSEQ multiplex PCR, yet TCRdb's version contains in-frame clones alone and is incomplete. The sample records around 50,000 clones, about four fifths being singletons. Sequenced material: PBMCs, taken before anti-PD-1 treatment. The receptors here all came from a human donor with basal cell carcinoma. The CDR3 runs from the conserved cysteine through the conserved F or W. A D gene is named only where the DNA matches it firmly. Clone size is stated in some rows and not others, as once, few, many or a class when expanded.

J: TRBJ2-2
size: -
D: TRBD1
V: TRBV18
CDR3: CASSPRTGTTGELFF
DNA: TGTGCCAGCTCACCAAGGACAGGGACCACCGGGGAGCTGTTTTTT

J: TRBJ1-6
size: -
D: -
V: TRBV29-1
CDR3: CSVEVMGGNSPLHF
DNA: TGCAGCGTTGAAGTAATGGGTGGAAATTCACCCCTCCACTTT

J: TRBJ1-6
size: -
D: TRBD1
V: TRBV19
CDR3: CASSPRGPQGAAYSPLHF
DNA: TGTGCCAGTAGTCCAAGGGGACCCCAGGGGGCCGCATATTCACCCCTCCACTTT

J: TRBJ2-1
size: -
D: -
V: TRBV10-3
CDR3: CAGSGENYNEQFF
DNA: TGTGCCGGTTCGGGGGAGAACTACAATGAGCAGTTCTTC

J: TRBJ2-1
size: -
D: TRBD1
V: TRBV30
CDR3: CAWSGGQGFYNEQFF
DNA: TGTGCCTGGAGTGGGGGACAGGGTTTTTACAATGAGCAGTTCTTC

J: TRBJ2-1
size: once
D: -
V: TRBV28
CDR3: CASSPNGIGVYEQFF
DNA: TGTGCCAGCAGTCCCAATGGAATCGGGGTCTATGAGCAGTTCTTC

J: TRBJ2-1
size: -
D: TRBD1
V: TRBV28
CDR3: CASRGGQGDGNEQFF
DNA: TGTGCCAGCAGGGGAGGACAGGGGGACGGCAATGAGCAGTTCTTC

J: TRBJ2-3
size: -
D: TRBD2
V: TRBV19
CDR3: CASSAGGGTDTQYF
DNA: TGTGCCAGTAGCGCCGGGGGGGGCACAGATACGCAGTATTTT

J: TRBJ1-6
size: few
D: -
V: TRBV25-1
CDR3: CASSDPQAPHNSPLHF
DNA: TGTGCCAGCAGTGACCCCCAGGCCCCCCATAATTCACCCCTCCACTTT

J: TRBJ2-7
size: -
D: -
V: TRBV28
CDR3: CASRSLYEQYF
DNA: TGTGCCAGCAGGAGCCTCTACGAGCAGTACTTC

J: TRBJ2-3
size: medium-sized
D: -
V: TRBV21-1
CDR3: CASSKALLRRFEESGTDTQYF
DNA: TGTGCCAGCAGCAAAGCGCTTTTACGGCGGTTCGAGGAATCTGGCACAGATACGCAGTATTTT